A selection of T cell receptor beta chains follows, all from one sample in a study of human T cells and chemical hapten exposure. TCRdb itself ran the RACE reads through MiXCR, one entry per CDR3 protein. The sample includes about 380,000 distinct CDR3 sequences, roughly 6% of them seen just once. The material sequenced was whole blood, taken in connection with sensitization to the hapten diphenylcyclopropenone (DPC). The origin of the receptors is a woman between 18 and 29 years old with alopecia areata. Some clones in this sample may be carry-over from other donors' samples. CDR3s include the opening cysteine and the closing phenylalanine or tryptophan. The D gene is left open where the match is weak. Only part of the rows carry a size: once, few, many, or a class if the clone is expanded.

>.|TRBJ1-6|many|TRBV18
TGTGCCAGCTCACCCCGGGGTGGAGATTCACCCCTCCACTTT
CASSPRGGDSPLHF
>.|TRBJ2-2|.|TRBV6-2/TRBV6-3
TGTGCCAGCAGTTTGGCGCCCTGGCTGTTTTTT
CASSLAPWLFF
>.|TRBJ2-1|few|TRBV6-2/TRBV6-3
TGTGCCAGCAAAGAATGGGCTACTAGCTCCTACAATGAGCAGTTCTTC
CASKEWATSSYNEQFF
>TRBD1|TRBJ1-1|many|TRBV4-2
TGTGCCAGCAGCCAAGAAGGGGACAGGGGGGACACTGAAGCTTTCTTT
CASSQEGDRGDTEAFF
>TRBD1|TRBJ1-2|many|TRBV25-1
TGTGCCAGCAGACAGGGGAATGGCTACACCTTC
CASRQGNGYTF
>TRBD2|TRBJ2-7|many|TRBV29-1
TGCAGCGTGCAAACGGGACTAGCGGGGACAACCCGGCGGTACGAGCAGTACTTC
CSVQTGLAGTTRRYEQYF
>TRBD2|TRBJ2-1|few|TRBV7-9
TGTGCCAGCAGCACTAGACTAGCGGGGGTGTCGCTCTTC
CASSTRLAGVSLF
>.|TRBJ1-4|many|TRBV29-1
TGCAGCGTTGAACACAGGGTCGGATTTGGACTGTTTTTT
CSVEHRVGFGLFF
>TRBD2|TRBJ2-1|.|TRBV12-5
TGTGCTAGTGGTTTGGTATCTAGCGGGACTTACAATGAGCAGTTCTTC
CASGLVSSGTYNEQFF
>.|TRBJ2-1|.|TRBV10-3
TGTGCCATCAGTCTTATTGACAATGAGCAGTTCTTC
CAISLIDNEQFF
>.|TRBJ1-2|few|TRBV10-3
TGTGCCATCAGTGAGTCGCTAATGAGCTACACCTTC
CAISESLMSYTF
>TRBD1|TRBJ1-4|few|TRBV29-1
TGCAGCGTTTTGACAGGGGGCGGCACTAATGAAAAACTGTTTTTT
CSVLTGGGTNEKLFF
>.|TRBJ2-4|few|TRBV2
TGTGCCAGCAGTGCGAGGGGAGGCAAAAACATTCAGTACTTC
CASSARGGKNIQYF
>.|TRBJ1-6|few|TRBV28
TGTGCCAGCAGTTTATCCGGACAGATTGATTCACCCCTCCACTTT
CASSLSGQIDSPLHF
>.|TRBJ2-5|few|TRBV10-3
TGTGCCATCAGTGAGCGCGGGGCAGGGGCAAGGGAGACCCAGTACTTC
CAISERGAGARETQYF
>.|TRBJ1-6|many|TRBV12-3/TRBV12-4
TGTGCCAGCAGACCGGCGACAGGACCGAATTCACCCCTCCACTTT
CASRPATGPNSPLHF
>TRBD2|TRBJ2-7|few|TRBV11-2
TGTGCCAGCAGCTCAGGGCGGGGGGAGCGACGCGAGCAGTACTTC
CASSSGRGERREQYF
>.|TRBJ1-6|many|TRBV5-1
TGCGCCAGCAGCTTGGGACACCCGTCGGCACCCCTCCACTTT
CASSLGHPSAPLHF
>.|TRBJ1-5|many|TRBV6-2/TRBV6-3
TGTGCCAGCAGAAGGACGGGGGGGAATCAGCCCCAGCATTTT
CASRRTGGNQPQHF
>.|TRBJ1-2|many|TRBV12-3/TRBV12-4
TGTGCCAGCAGCTCCGTCCCCTCCACCGGCTACACCTTC
CASSSVPSTGYTF
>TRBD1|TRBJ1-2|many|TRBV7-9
TGTGCCAGCAGCTTACCTGGGGCAGGGGGCGCCCTGGGCTATGGCTACACCTTC
CASSLPGAGGALGYGYTF
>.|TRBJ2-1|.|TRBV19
TGTGCCAGTGGACGATTAAATGAGCAGTTCTTC
CASGRLNEQFF
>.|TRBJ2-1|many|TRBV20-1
TGCAGCGGAAGGGGGGTAGGGTCCTACAATGAGCAGTTCTTC
CSGRGVGSYNEQFF
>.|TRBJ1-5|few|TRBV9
TGTGCCAGCGGCAAGTGGTTGCAGCCCCAGCATTTT
CASGKWLQPQHF
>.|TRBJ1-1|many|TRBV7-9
TGTGCCAGCAGCCCTGGGTTGGCCGACACTGAAGCTTTCTTT
CASSPGLADTEAFF
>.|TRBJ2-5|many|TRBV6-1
TGTGCCAGCAGTGAGACAAACGCGGCCGGGACCCAGTACTTC
CASSETNAAGTQYF
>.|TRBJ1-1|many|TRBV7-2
TGTGCCAGCAGCTTTTTGGATTTAGAAACTGAAGCTTTCTTT
CASSFLDLETEAFF
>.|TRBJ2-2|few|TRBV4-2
TGTGCCAGCAGCCATGAGGGGGGGCTGGCGAACACCGGGGAGCTGTTTTTT
CASSHEGGLANTGELFF
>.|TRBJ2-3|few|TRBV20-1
TGCAGTGCTAGAGACCTACACATTAGCACAGATACGCAGTATTTT
CSARDLHISTDTQYF
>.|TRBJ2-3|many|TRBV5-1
TGCGCCAGCGGGACTTTGGGGCGGGGATTCACAGATACGCAGTATTTT
CASGTLGRGFTDTQYF
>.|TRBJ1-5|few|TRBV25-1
TGTGCCAGCAGTGGGGGGCATTCGAACCAGCCCCAGCATTTT
CASSGGHSNQPQHF
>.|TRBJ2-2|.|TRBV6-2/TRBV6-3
TGTGCCAGCAGCCTACAGGTACCGAACACCGGGGAGCTGTTTTTT
CASSLQVPNTGELFF